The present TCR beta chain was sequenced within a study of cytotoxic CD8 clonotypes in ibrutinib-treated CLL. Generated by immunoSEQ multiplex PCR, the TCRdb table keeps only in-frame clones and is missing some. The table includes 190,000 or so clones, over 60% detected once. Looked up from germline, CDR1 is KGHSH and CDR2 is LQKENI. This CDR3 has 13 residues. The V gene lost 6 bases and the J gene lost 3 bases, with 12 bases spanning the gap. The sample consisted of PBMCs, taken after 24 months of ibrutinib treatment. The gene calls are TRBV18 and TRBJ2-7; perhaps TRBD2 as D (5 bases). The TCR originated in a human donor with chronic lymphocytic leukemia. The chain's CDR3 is CASSPSLNYEQYF. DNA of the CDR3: TGTGCCAGCTCGCCTAGCCTGAACTACGAGCAGTACTTC.